This entry lists 8 T cell receptor beta chains sequenced from one sample in a study of T cells in localized non-small cell lung cancer. The method was immunoSEQ multiplex PCR; TCRdb's version includes in-frame clones alone and lacks a portion of them. This sample yields over 30,000 clones, of which 88% are seen a single time; 2.7% belongs to the top ten. The sequencing used peripheral blood, collected before any cancer treatment. The receptors originated from a woman aged 35 to 70 with stage I lung adenocarcinoma.

The chain employs TRBV15 and TRBJ2-7, with 8 positions matching TRBD1. CDR1 and CDR2 (germline): LNHNV, YYDKDF (reference sequence). V was clipped by 0 bases and J by 7 bases; unmatched bases: 11. The CDR3 is made up of 16 amino acids. CDR3 sequence reads: CATSRDGGQGAREQYF. CDR3 in DNA: TGTGCCACCAGCAGAGATGGGGGGCAGGGGGCTCGGGAGCAGTACTTC.

The V call is TRBV5-4, the J call TRBJ1-2; 9 nucleotides line up with TRBD1. Germline loops: CDR1 SGHNT, CDR2 YYREEE (reference sequence). Trimming cost V 3 bases and J 4 bases; bases outside gene matches: 4. This CDR3 spans 14 amino acids. The CDR3 spells CASSSTGGTYGYTF. The CDR3, as DNA: TGTGCCAGCAGCTCGACAGGGGGTACCTATGGCTACACCTTC.

This rearrangement joins TRBV5-6 to TRBJ2-3, with D perhaps being TRBD1 or TRBD2 (5 bases each). There are 13 residues in the CDR3. Per germline, CDR1 SGHDT and CDR2 YYEEEE. Trimming cost V 2 bases and J 6 bases, with 10 bases left between them. DNA of the CDR3: TGTGCCAGCAGCTTTTTCGGGACCGATACGCAGTATTTT. It encodes CASSFFGTDTQYF.

This chain connects TRBV6-4 to TRBJ2-2; unclear D gene. Trimming left V 7 bases short and J 1 base short, with 10 bases between. Germline CDR1 and CDR2: MRHNA and SNTAGT. The CDR3 covers 14 residues. DNA of the CDR3: TGTGCCAGCACCGACTGGCAGAACACCGGGGAGCTGTTTTTT. Translated, it gives CASTDWQNTGELFF.

The chain recombines TRBV9 with TRBJ2-1, with D unclear. V was cut by 0 bases and J by 0 bases, with 7 bases left in between. The length of the CDR3 is 15 residues. From germline, CDR1 is SGDLS and CDR2 YYNGEE. CDR3 DNA: TGTGCCAGCAGCGTAGGGGGATACTCCTACAATGAGCAGTTCTTC. This translates into CASSVGGYSYNEQFF.

The V gene is TRBV28, the J gene TRBJ1-5, with no clear D. Germline V gives CDR1 MDHEN, CDR2 SYDVKM. This CDR3 spans 16 amino acids. The ends were cut back, 3 bases at V and 3 bases at J, with 15 bases in the middle. The CDR3 DNA reads TGTGCCAGCAGTTTCCGGGCCCTCCCATCCAATCAGCCCCAGCATTTT. Protein: CASSFRALPSNQPQHF.

This clone was detected only once. The V gene is TRBV14, the J gene TRBJ1-4; no clear D gene. V was trimmed by 2 bases and J by 7 bases, leaving 8 bases between them. The V gene's germline CDR1 is SGHDN and CDR2 FVKESK. The CDR3 runs 13 residues. CDR3 nucleotides: TGTGCCAGCAGCCAATTACGGAGTGAAAAACTGTTTTTT. Residues: CASSQLRSEKLFF.

The chain uses TRBV6-1 and TRBJ2-5, with no clear D. Trimming stripped 10 bases from V and 0 bases from J, with 9 bases between. In germline, CDR1 is MNHNS, CDR2 SASEGT. The CDR3 sequence is 12 residues long. CDR3 region: CATRMYQETQYF. The CDR3, as DNA: TGTGCCACCCGGATGTACCAAGAGACCCAGTACTTC.